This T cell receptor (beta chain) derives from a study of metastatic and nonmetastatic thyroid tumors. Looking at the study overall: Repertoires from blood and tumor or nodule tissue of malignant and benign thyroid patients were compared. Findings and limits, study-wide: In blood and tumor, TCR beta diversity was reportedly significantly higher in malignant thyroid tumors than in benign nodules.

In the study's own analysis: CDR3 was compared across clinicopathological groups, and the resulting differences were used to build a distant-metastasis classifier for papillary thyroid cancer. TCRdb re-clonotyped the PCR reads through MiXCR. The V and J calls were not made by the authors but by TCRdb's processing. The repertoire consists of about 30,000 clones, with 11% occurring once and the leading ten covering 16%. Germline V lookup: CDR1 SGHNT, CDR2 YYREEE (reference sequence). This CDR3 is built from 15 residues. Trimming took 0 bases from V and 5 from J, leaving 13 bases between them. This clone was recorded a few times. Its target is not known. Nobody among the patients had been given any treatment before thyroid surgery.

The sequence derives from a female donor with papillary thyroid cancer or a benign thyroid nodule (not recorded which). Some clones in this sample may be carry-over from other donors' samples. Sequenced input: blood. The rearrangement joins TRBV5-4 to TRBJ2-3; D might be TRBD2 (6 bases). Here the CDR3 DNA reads TGTGCCAGCAGCTTGGCATTTATGGAGGGAGATACGCAGTATTTT. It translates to CASSLAFMEGDTQYF.